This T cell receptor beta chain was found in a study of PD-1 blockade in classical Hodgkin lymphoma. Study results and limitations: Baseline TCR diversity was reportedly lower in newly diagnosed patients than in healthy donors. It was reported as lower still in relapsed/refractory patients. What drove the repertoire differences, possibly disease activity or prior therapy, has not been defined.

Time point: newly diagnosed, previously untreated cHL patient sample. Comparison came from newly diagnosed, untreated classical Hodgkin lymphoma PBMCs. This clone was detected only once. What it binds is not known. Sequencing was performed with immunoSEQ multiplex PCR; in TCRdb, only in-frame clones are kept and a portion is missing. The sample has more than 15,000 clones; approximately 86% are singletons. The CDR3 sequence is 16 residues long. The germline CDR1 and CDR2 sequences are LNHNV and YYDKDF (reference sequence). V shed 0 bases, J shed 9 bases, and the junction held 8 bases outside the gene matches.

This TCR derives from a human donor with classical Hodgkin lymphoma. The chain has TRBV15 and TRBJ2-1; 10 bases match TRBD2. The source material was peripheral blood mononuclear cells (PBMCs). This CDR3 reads CATSRDGLAGEGEQFF. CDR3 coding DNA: TGTGCCACCAGCAGAGATGGGCTAGCGGGAGAGGGTGAGCAGTTCTTC.